These T cell receptor beta chains were read from a single sample in a study of technical replicates of blood from a handful of donors. Profiled with immunoSEQ multiplex PCR; TCRdb holds only in-frame clones, not every one. The sample has 55,000 to 75,000 clones; about 95% are singletons. Sequenced input: PBMCs. These receptor sequences come from a human donor in good health. Some clones in this sample may be carry-over from other donors' samples. Each CDR3 is given with its conserved first and last residue. D genes are given only for firm matches. A clone size is listed for some rows: how often the clone was seen (once, few, many), or a class if it is expanded.

abundance,v_gene,j_gene,d_gene,CDR3aa,CDR3nt
-,TRBV6-5,TRBJ1-1,-,CASSYSHRSTEAFF,TGTGCCAGCAGTTATTCCCATAGGAGCACTGAAGCTTTCTTT
-,TRBV6-5,TRBJ2-7,TRBD1,CATSDRDRGEQYF,TGTGCCACGTCCGACCGGGACAGGGGCGAGCAGTACTTC
-,TRBV2,TRBJ1-1,-,CASSFSGLNTEAFF,TGTGCCAGCAGTTTCTCAGGATTGAACACTGAAGCTTTCTTT
few,TRBV29-1,TRBJ2-1,-,CSVGTAKSSYNEQFF,TGCAGCGTTGGGACTGCCAAGAGCTCCTACAATGAGCAGTTCTTC
-,TRBV6-5,TRBJ2-2,-,CASSARLAGELFF,TGTGCCAGCAGTGCACGGTTGGCCGGGGAGCTGTTTTTT
-,TRBV5-8,TRBJ2-7,-,CASTNSYEQYF,TGTGCCAGCACCAACTCCTACGAGCAGTACTTC
-,TRBV18,TRBJ1-2,TRBD1,CASSLRDREAYGYTF,TGTGCCAGCTCACTCAGGGACAGGGAGGCCTATGGCTACACCTTC
-,TRBV1,TRBJ1-2,-,CTSSPNGTGGPNYGYTF,TGCACCAGCAGTCCTAATGGGACAGGGGGACCTAACTATGGCTACACCTTC
-,TRBV7-2,TRBJ1-2,-,CASSSEVDYGYTF,TGTGCCAGCAGCTCAGAGGTTGACTATGGCTACACCTTC
-,TRBV5-5,TRBJ2-1,-,CASSLLPLNEQFF,TGTGCCAGCAGCTTACTACCACTGAATGAGCAGTTCTTC
few,TRBV6-4,TRBJ1-2,-,CASRALPGGYGYTF,TGTGCCAGCAGAGCCCTCCCGGGAGGCTATGGCTACACCTTC
-,TRBV7-3,TRBJ2-3,TRBD2,CASSAGGAGGTDTQYF,TGTGCCAGCAGCGCCGGGGGAGCGGGAGGGACAGATACGCAGTATTTT
-,TRBV2,TRBJ1-5,TRBD1,CASSSTGAVQPQHF,TGTGCCAGCAGCTCGACAGGGGCGGTTCAGCCCCAGCATTTT
many,TRBV10-3,TRBJ2-1,TRBD2,CAVGGGNEQFF,TGTGCCGTTGGGGGGGGTAATGAGCAGTTCTTC
-,TRBV4-2,TRBJ2-7,-,CASSQGQSSYEQYF,TGTGCCAGCAGCCAAGGACAGAGCTCCTACGAACAGTACTTC
-,TRBV19,TRBJ1-1,-,CASSIEGLNTEAFF,TGTGCCAGTAGTATTGAGGGCTTGAACACTGAAGCTTTCTTT
-,TRBV6-4,TRBJ1-2,TRBD1,CASSGDREAGGYTF,TGTGCCAGCAGCGGGGACAGGGAAGCGGGCGGCTACACCTTC
-,TRBV7-9,TRBJ1-6,-,CASRDINNSPLHF,TGTGCCAGCAGGGACATTAATAATTCACCCCTCCACTTT
once,TRBV7-9,TRBJ2-1,TRBD2,CASSRAGSSYNEQFF,TGTGCCAGCAGCCGAGCGGGGAGCTCCTACAATGAGCAGTTCTTC
-,TRBV6-5,TRBJ1-1,-,CASSYSILGGVAFF,TGTGCCAGCAGTTACTCGATTCTAGGGGGGGTAGCTTTCTTT
-,TRBV9,TRBJ2-1,TRBD2,CASSVLAGEGEQFF,TGTGCCAGCAGCGTACTAGCGGGGGAGGGTGAGCAGTTCTTC
-,TRBV4-3,TRBJ1-6,-,CASSITGTLDSPLHF,TGCGCCAGCAGTATAACCGGGACATTGGATTCACCCCTCCACTTT
-,TRBV2,TRBJ1-2,-,CASTRRGSDGYTF,TGTGCCAGCACCCGCAGAGGGTCGGATGGCTACACCTTC
-,TRBV20-1,TRBJ2-5,-,CSARRAETQYF,TGCAGTGCTAGGCGGGCAGAGACCCAGTACTTC
-,TRBV4-2,TRBJ1-2,TRBD1,CASNPRQGDNYGYTF,TGTGCCAGCAATCCACGACAGGGGGATAACTATGGCTACACCTTC
-,TRBV5-6,TRBJ1-1,TRBD1,CASSLGQGFGTEAFF,TGTGCCAGCAGCTTAGGACAGGGTTTCGGCACTGAAGCTTTCTTT
once,TRBV19,TRBJ1-4,TRBD1,CASSSDRGVEKLFF,TGTGCCAGTAGTTCGGACAGGGGGGTCGAAAAACTGTTTTTT
once,TRBV9,TRBJ2-2,TRBD2,CASSVTSGNWAGELFF,TGTGCCAGCAGCGTAACTAGCGGGAATTGGGCCGGGGAGCTGTTTTTT
-,TRBV4-1,TRBJ1-1,TRBD1,CASSLRTGWSTEAFF,TGCGCCAGCAGCCTCCGGACAGGGTGGAGCACTGAAGCTTTCTTT
-,TRBV30,TRBJ1-2,-,CAWSPTGNYGYTF,TGTGCCTGGAGCCCCACAGGGAACTATGGCTACACCTTC
-,TRBV28,TRBJ2-3,TRBD2,CASSTSFSGALMVASTDTQYF,TGTGCCAGCAGTACCTCTTTTAGCGGGGCCCTAATGGTAGCTAGCACAGATACGCAGTATTTT
-,TRBV9,TRBJ2-3,-,CASSGEALTADTQYF,TGTGCCAGCAGCGGAGAAGCCCTCACCGCAGATACGCAGTATTTT
-,TRBV6-1,TRBJ2-2,TRBD1,CASTSTGENTGELFF,TGTGCCAGCACCTCGACAGGGGAGAACACCGGGGAGCTGTTTTTT
-,TRBV4-1,TRBJ1-1,-,CASSQGGANTEAFF,TGCGCCAGCAGCCAGGGGGGGGCAAACACTGAAGCTTTCTTT
-,TRBV30,TRBJ2-7,-,CAWSVAALGGDEQYF,TGTGCCTGGAGTGTAGCCGCACTTGGAGGAGACGAGCAGTACTTC
-,TRBV7-2,TRBJ1-2,-,CASSLGSGVYGYTF,TGTGCCAGCAGCTTAGGGTCGGGAGTATATGGCTACACCTTC
-,TRBV5-4,TRBJ2-2,-,CASTSGRTNTGELFF,TGTGCCAGCACCTCAGGGCGTACGAACACCGGGGAGCTGTTTTTT
-,TRBV2,TRBJ1-1,TRBD1,CASSETRQGFTEAFF,TGTGCCAGCAGTGAAACAAGACAGGGCTTCACTGAAGCTTTCTTT
-,TRBV27,TRBJ2-7,-,CASSLGRAYEQYF,TGTGCCAGCAGTTTAGGGCGGGCGTACGAGCAGTACTTC